The entry that follows covers one T cell receptor (beta chain) sequence. This sample was included in a study of blood T cell repertoires in COVID-19. Looking at the study overall: The United States, Italy and Spain supplied acute and convalescent COVID-19 samples. The analysed material was cDNA or gDNA that came from T cells, B-cell-depleted T cells, or PBMCs.

Original handling: Reference gene primer amplification in the assay estimated nucleated cell counts. Clones were read by immunoSEQ multiplex PCR, and TCRdb kept only the in-frame ones, dropping some. From that table come the V and J calls and clone size; the DNA was used to work out D and trimming. The table lists approximately 230,000 clones, 87% of them singletons. The source is a man aged 18 to 35 with active or convalescent COVID-19. The specimen sequenced was peripheral blood.

The CDR3 spells CASSQAERGIEQYF. For the CDR3, the DNA is TGCGCCAGCAGCCAAGCGGAGCGGGGAATCGAGCAGTACTTC. The chain has TRBV4-1 and TRBJ2-7; 7 nucleotides align to TRBD2. The CDR3 is 14 amino acids. Germline trimming cut 1 base from V and 6 bases from J; bases unmatched to any gene: 6. The germline gives CDR1 MGHRA, CDR2 YSYEKL.